A selection of T cell receptor beta chains follows, all from one sample in a study of shared clonotypes between healthy human individuals. Sequencing was performed with immunoSEQ multiplex PCR; in TCRdb, only in-frame clones are kept and a portion is missing. The sample records about 470,000 clones, around 79% being singletons. The sequencing sample was made of PBMCs. The receptors here all came from a woman in her thirties or forties in good health. Some clones in this sample may be carry-over from other donors' samples. The CDR3 runs from the conserved cysteine through the conserved F or W. Each record gives: clone size, J gene, V gene, D gene, CDR3 length, CDR3 DNA, CDR3 protein. A D gene is named only where the DNA matches it firmly. A clone size is listed for some rows: how often the clone was seen (once, few, many), or a class if it is expanded.

abundance: -
j_gene: TRBJ2-1
v_gene: TRBV30
d_gene: -
len: 13
CDR3nt: TGTGCCTGGATGTCGTCTGCCTACAATGAGCAGTTCTTC
CDR3aa: CAWMSSAYNEQFF

abundance: -
j_gene: TRBJ1-1
v_gene: TRBV11-2
d_gene: -
len: 15
CDR3nt: TGTGCCAGCAGCTTAGTTACACAGGGTAACACTGAAGCTTTCTTT
CDR3aa: CASSLVTQGNTEAFF

abundance: -
j_gene: TRBJ1-5
v_gene: TRBV28
d_gene: -
len: 14
CDR3nt: TGTGCCAGCAGCCGAGGACCGAAAAATCAGCCCCAGCATTTT
CDR3aa: CASSRGPKNQPQHF

abundance: many
j_gene: TRBJ2-7
v_gene: TRBV18
d_gene: TRBD2
len: 15
CDR3nt: TGTGCCAGCTCACCACGCGTGGGAGGCGGGGGCGAGCAGTACTTC
CDR3aa: CASSPRVGGGGEQYF

abundance: few
j_gene: TRBJ2-7
v_gene: TRBV6-6
d_gene: -
len: 13
CDR3nt: TGTGCCAGCAGTCCTAGCACTACCTACGAGCAGTACTTC
CDR3aa: CASSPSTTYEQYF

abundance: -
j_gene: TRBJ1-5
v_gene: TRBV4-3
d_gene: -
len: 13
CDR3nt: TGCGCCAGCAGCCAAAGGCTAGGACAGCCCCAGCATTTT
CDR3aa: CASSQRLGQPQHF

abundance: few
j_gene: TRBJ2-1
v_gene: TRBV6-1
d_gene: -
len: 15
CDR3nt: TGTGCCAGCAGTGTGGACACGGGTAACAATCGTGAGCAGTTCTTC
CDR3aa: CASSVDTGNNREQFF

abundance: few
j_gene: TRBJ2-5
v_gene: TRBV18
d_gene: -
len: 14
CDR3nt: TGTGCCAGCTCACTAGCGAGGGCCCAAGAGACCCAGTACTTC
CDR3aa: CASSLARAQETQYF

abundance: -
j_gene: TRBJ1-1
v_gene: TRBV7-9
d_gene: -
len: 12
CDR3nt: TGTGCCAGCAGCTTAGATGTGGGGTCGGCTTTCTTT
CDR3aa: CASSLDVGSAFF

abundance: -
j_gene: TRBJ1-5
v_gene: TRBV27
d_gene: -
len: 15
CDR3nt: TGTGCCAGCAGTTTTCGGGCAGGGGAACATCAGCCCCAGCATTTT
CDR3aa: CASSFRAGEHQPQHF

abundance: -
j_gene: TRBJ1-2
v_gene: TRBV21-1
d_gene: -
len: 17
CDR3nt: TGTGCCAGCAGCAAAGCGCTTTGGCAACACACTAACTATGGCTACACCTTC
CDR3aa: CASSKALWQHTNYGYTF

abundance: -
j_gene: TRBJ1-6
v_gene: TRBV30
d_gene: -
len: 14
CDR3nt: TGTGCCTGGAGTGTAGGCAGGGGAAATTCACCCCTCCACTTT
CDR3aa: CAWSVGRGNSPLHF

abundance: -
j_gene: TRBJ1-1
v_gene: TRBV28
d_gene: -
len: 15
CDR3nt: TGTGCCAGCAGTCAACAGACGGGAATGAACACTGAAGCTTTCTTT
CDR3aa: CASSQQTGMNTEAFF

abundance: -
j_gene: TRBJ1-2
v_gene: TRBV28
d_gene: TRBD1
len: 13
CDR3nt: TGTGCCAGCAGAAAAACAGGGGGCAATGGCTACACCTTC
CDR3aa: CASRKTGGNGYTF

abundance: many
j_gene: TRBJ1-2
v_gene: TRBV5-1
d_gene: TRBD1
len: 12
CDR3nt: TGCGCCGACCCCGGGACAGTTTATGGCTACACCTTC
CDR3aa: CADPGTVYGYTF

abundance: -
j_gene: TRBJ1-1
v_gene: TRBV9
d_gene: TRBD1
len: 16
CDR3nt: TGTGCCAGCAGCGTAGGGACAGGGGGTTTGGACACTGAAGCTTTCTTT
CDR3aa: CASSVGTGGLDTEAFF

abundance: -
j_gene: TRBJ1-5
v_gene: TRBV7-8
d_gene: TRBD1
len: 13
CDR3nt: TGTGCCAGCAGCTTAGTAAGGGGGCGAGCCCAGCATTTT
CDR3aa: CASSLVRGRAQHF

abundance: -
j_gene: TRBJ2-3
v_gene: TRBV7-9
d_gene: -
len: 16
CDR3nt: TGTGCCAGCAGCTACACGTTCCAGACCAGCACAGATACGCAGTATTTT
CDR3aa: CASSYTFQTSTDTQYF

abundance: -
j_gene: TRBJ2-1
v_gene: TRBV7-2
d_gene: -
len: 16
CDR3nt: TGTGCCAGCAGCCTACGAGGGGTACAGGGTCGGAATGAGCAGTTCTTC
CDR3aa: CASSLRGVQGRNEQFF

abundance: once
j_gene: TRBJ2-7
v_gene: TRBV4-2
d_gene: TRBD2
len: 14
CDR3nt: TGTGCCAGCAGCCAGTCAGCGGGAGTCTACGAGCAGTACTTC
CDR3aa: CASSQSAGVYEQYF

abundance: -
j_gene: TRBJ2-6
v_gene: TRBV15
d_gene: -
len: 16
CDR3nt: TGTGCCACCAGCAGAGTCGGGGCCAGGGGGGCCAACGTCCTGACTTTC
CDR3aa: CATSRVGARGANVLTF

abundance: -
j_gene: TRBJ1-4
v_gene: TRBV6-5
d_gene: TRBD1
len: 13
CDR3nt: TGTGCCAGCAGGCCCACAGGGGATCAAAAACTGTTTTTT
CDR3aa: CASRPTGDQKLFF

abundance: -
j_gene: TRBJ2-7
v_gene: TRBV2
d_gene: -
len: 13
CDR3nt: TGTGCCAGCAGGGAACAGGTGTCCTACGAGCAGTACTTC
CDR3aa: CASREQVSYEQYF

abundance: -
j_gene: TRBJ2-5
v_gene: TRBV7-3
d_gene: -
len: 14
CDR3nt: TGTGCCAGCAGCCCATCAGGGATCCAAGAGACCCAGTACTTC
CDR3aa: CASSPSGIQETQYF

abundance: -
j_gene: TRBJ1-3
v_gene: TRBV5-1
d_gene: -
len: 14
CDR3nt: TGCGCCAGCAGCTCTGGGACACCTGGAAACACCATATATTTT
CDR3aa: CASSSGTPGNTIYF

abundance: -
j_gene: TRBJ2-3
v_gene: TRBV2
d_gene: TRBD1
len: 13
CDR3nt: TGTGCCAGAGGGACAGGGGAAGTAGATACGCAGTATTTT
CDR3aa: CARGTGEVDTQYF

abundance: -
j_gene: TRBJ1-3
v_gene: TRBV30
d_gene: -
len: 13
CDR3nt: TGTGCCTGGAGGCAGCACTCTGGAAACACCATATATTTT
CDR3aa: CAWRQHSGNTIYF

abundance: -
j_gene: TRBJ2-1
v_gene: TRBV29-1
d_gene: TRBD2
len: 15
CDR3nt: TGCAGCGTTGGGGGCGGGAGGGTCCCCTACAATGAGCAGTTCTTC
CDR3aa: CSVGGGRVPYNEQFF

abundance: -
j_gene: TRBJ2-6
v_gene: TRBV11-2
d_gene: TRBD1
len: 17
CDR3nt: TGTGCCAGCACCCTGACAGGGGCGATCTCTGGGGCCAACGTCCTGACTTTC
CDR3aa: CASTLTGAISGANVLTF

abundance: -
j_gene: TRBJ2-7
v_gene: TRBV6-1
d_gene: TRBD1
len: 14
CDR3nt: TGTGCCAGCAGATGGGACAGAAACTCCTACGAGCAGTACTTC
CDR3aa: CASRWDRNSYEQYF

abundance: many
j_gene: TRBJ2-4
v_gene: TRBV30
d_gene: -
len: 13
CDR3nt: TGTGCCTGGAGCGCAAAGGGGACCAACATTCAGTACTTC
CDR3aa: CAWSAKGTNIQYF

abundance: -
j_gene: TRBJ1-5
v_gene: TRBV28
d_gene: TRBD1
len: 16
CDR3nt: TGTGCCAGCAGGGGGGCCGGGACAGGGTTCAATCAGCCCCAGCATTTT
CDR3aa: CASRGAGTGFNQPQHF

abundance: once
j_gene: TRBJ2-2
v_gene: TRBV7-7
d_gene: -
len: 16
CDR3nt: TGTGCCAGCAGCCCTACAGGGCGCTGGGGCACCGGGGAGCTGTTTTTT
CDR3aa: CASSPTGRWGTGELFF

abundance: -
j_gene: TRBJ1-1
v_gene: TRBV9
d_gene: -
len: 13
CDR3nt: TGTGCCAGCAGCGCCCAGGTGAACACTGAAGCTTTCTTT
CDR3aa: CASSAQVNTEAFF

abundance: once
j_gene: TRBJ1-1
v_gene: TRBV28
d_gene: TRBD1
len: 12
CDR3nt: TGTGCCAGCAGTCTGCCAGGGGGTGCAGCTTTCTTT
CDR3aa: CASSLPGGAAFF

abundance: -
j_gene: TRBJ2-2
v_gene: TRBV30
d_gene: -
len: 13
CDR3nt: TGTGCCTGGAGACCCAGTAGGACCGGGGAGCTGTTTTTT
CDR3aa: CAWRPSRTGELFF

abundance: -
j_gene: TRBJ2-5
v_gene: TRBV28
d_gene: -
len: 16
CDR3nt: TGTGCCAGCAGTTTTGCTGGACTCAGGGATGTAGAGACCCAGTACTTC
CDR3aa: CASSFAGLRDVETQYF

abundance: -
j_gene: TRBJ2-1
v_gene: TRBV30
d_gene: TRBD2
len: 13
CDR3nt: TGTGCCTGGTCAACTAGCGTCTACAATGAGCAGTTCTTC
CDR3aa: CAWSTSVYNEQFF

abundance: -
j_gene: TRBJ2-3
v_gene: TRBV10-3
d_gene: TRBD2
len: 15
CDR3nt: TGTGCCATCAGTCAGCGGGAGGGACGCACAGATACGCAGTATTTT
CDR3aa: CAISQREGRTDTQYF

abundance: -
j_gene: TRBJ1-4
v_gene: TRBV2
d_gene: -
len: 16
CDR3nt: TGTGCCAGCAGTGAAGCCCGGGTAGGGACTAATGAAAAACTGTTTTTT
CDR3aa: CASSEARVGTNEKLFF

abundance: -
j_gene: TRBJ2-7
v_gene: TRBV5-1
d_gene: TRBD1
len: 13
CDR3nt: TGCGCCAGCAGCTGGGACAGACCCTACGAGCAGTACTTC
CDR3aa: CASSWDRPYEQYF

abundance: -
j_gene: TRBJ2-1
v_gene: TRBV5-4
d_gene: TRBD2
len: 16
CDR3nt: TGTGCCAGCAGCGCTCCGACTAGCGGGAGGTTGAATGAGCAGTTCTTC
CDR3aa: CASSAPTSGRLNEQFF

abundance: -
j_gene: TRBJ2-7
v_gene: TRBV7-9
d_gene: -
len: 13
CDR3nt: TGTGCCAGCAGCTTAGCCGACTCCTACGAGCAGTACTTC
CDR3aa: CASSLADSYEQYF

abundance: once
j_gene: TRBJ2-1
v_gene: TRBV7-6
d_gene: -
len: 17
CDR3nt: TGTGCCAGCAGCCCGTCTGTTGGAACTAGCCCCTACAATGAGCAGTTCTTC
CDR3aa: CASSPSVGTSPYNEQFF

abundance: -
j_gene: TRBJ1-6
v_gene: TRBV28
d_gene: -
len: 15
CDR3nt: TGTGCCAGCAGTTTAGGGGGGGGCTCGTCTGGCCCCCTCCACTTT
CDR3aa: CASSLGGGSSGPLHF

abundance: -
j_gene: TRBJ2-1
v_gene: TRBV4-2
d_gene: -
len: 15
CDR3nt: TGTGCCAGCAGCCAAGAAGGGACCAACTACAATGAGCAGTTCTTC
CDR3aa: CASSQEGTNYNEQFF

abundance: -
j_gene: TRBJ1-5
v_gene: TRBV5-5
d_gene: -
len: 14
CDR3nt: TGTGCCAGCAGCTTGGATGTACAGGGTCAGCCCCAGCATTTT
CDR3aa: CASSLDVQGQPQHF

abundance: -
j_gene: TRBJ2-7
v_gene: TRBV7-9
d_gene: TRBD2
len: 15
CDR3nt: TGTGCCAGCCAGGCGGGACTAGCGGGAGTATCCGAGCAGTACTTC
CDR3aa: CASQAGLAGVSEQYF

abundance: many
j_gene: TRBJ1-2
v_gene: TRBV6-1
d_gene: -
len: 13
CDR3nt: TGTGCCAGCACCCGCGACACAGGCGGTGGGGAGTCCTTC
CDR3aa: CASTRDTGGGESF

abundance: -
j_gene: TRBJ2-7
v_gene: TRBV7-2
d_gene: -
len: 13
CDR3nt: TGTGCCAGCAGCTTAGGTGTTGGGCGGGAGCAGTACTTC
CDR3aa: CASSLGVGREQYF

abundance: -
j_gene: TRBJ2-7
v_gene: TRBV2
d_gene: -
len: 15
CDR3nt: TGTGCCAGCAGTCAAACCGGGACCCGGAAGGACGAGCAGTACTTC
CDR3aa: CASSQTGTRKDEQYF

abundance: -
j_gene: TRBJ2-2
v_gene: TRBV5-1
d_gene: -
len: 16
CDR3nt: TGCGCCAGCAGCCCGGGCGTATCGGGAGTAGGCGGGGAGCTGTTTTTT
CDR3aa: CASSPGVSGVGGELFF

abundance: few
j_gene: TRBJ1-5
v_gene: TRBV6-5
d_gene: -
len: 13
CDR3nt: TGTGCCAGCAGCCGTAGCGGGCAACGGCCCCAGCATTTT
CDR3aa: CASSRSGQRPQHF

abundance: -
j_gene: TRBJ2-7
v_gene: TRBV7-7
d_gene: TRBD2
len: 16
CDR3nt: TGTGCTAGCAGCCCCCCGACTAGCGCCTTAGAGGCGGCCCAGTACTTC
CDR3aa: CASSPPTSALEAAQYF